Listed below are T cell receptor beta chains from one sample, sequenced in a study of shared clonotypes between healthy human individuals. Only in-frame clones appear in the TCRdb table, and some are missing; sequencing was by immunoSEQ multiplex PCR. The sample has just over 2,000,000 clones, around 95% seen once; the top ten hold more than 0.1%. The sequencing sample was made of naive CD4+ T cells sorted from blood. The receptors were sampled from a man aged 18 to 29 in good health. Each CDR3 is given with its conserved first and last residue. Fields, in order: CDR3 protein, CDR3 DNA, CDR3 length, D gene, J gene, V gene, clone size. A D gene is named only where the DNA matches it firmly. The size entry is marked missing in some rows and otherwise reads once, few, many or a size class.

CAWSVLSRAEAFF	TGTGCCTGGAGTGTACTTTCAAGGGCTGAAGCTTTCTTT	13	-	TRBJ1-1	TRBV30	-
CASSVGTSPYEQYF	TGTGCCAGCAGCGTGGGGACTTCCCCCTACGAGCAGTACTTC	14	-	TRBJ2-7	TRBV9	once
CASSPQLGQGGNTEAFF	TGCGCCAGCAGCCCGCAATTAGGACAGGGGGGGAACACTGAAGCTTTCTTT	17	TRBD1	TRBJ1-1	TRBV5-1	-
CASSLGDIPNQPQHF	TGTGCCAGCAGCCTCGGGGACATCCCCAATCAGCCCCAGCATTTT	15	-	TRBJ1-5	TRBV7-9	-
CASSHRTGAVNYEQYF	TGTGCCAGCAGCCATCGGACAGGGGCAGTCAACTACGAGCAGTACTTC	16	TRBD1	TRBJ2-7	TRBV14	once
CASSLDLSSGNTIYF	TGTGCCAGCAGCTTAGATTTGAGCTCTGGAAACACCATATATTTT	15	-	TRBJ1-3	TRBV7-2	-
CASSVGSGSDTQYF	TGTGCCAGCAGCGTAGGTAGCGGGAGCGATACGCAGTATTTT	14	TRBD2	TRBJ2-3	TRBV9	many
CASSSRREGEAFF	TGTGCCAGCAGCTCCCGCAGGGAGGGTGAAGCTTTCTTT	13	-	TRBJ1-1	TRBV7-3	-
CASSERSGDSSYEQYF	TGTGCCAGCAGTGAACGTAGCGGGGATAGCTCCTACGAGCAGTACTTC	16	TRBD2	TRBJ2-7	TRBV25-1	-
CASSSGTYSNQPQHF	TGTGCCAGCAGCTCCGGGACATATAGCAATCAGCCCCAGCATTTT	15	-	TRBJ1-5	TRBV28	-
CASSKGGTGNTIYF	TGTGCCAGCAGCAAAGGTGGGACAGGAAACACCATATATTTT	14	-	TRBJ1-3	TRBV21-1	-
CASTHLGDYEQYF	TGTGCCAGCACCCACCTAGGGGACTACGAGCAGTACTTC	13	-	TRBJ2-7	TRBV6-5	-
CAISETPNYGYTF	TGTGCCATCAGTGAGACTCCTAACTATGGCTACACCTTC	13	-	TRBJ1-2	TRBV10-3	once
CAISVGVIGTEAFF	TGTGCCATCAGTGTTGGGGTAATCGGCACTGAAGCTTTCTTT	14	-	TRBJ1-1	TRBV10-3	once
CASSLSKGSSYNEQFF	TGTGCCAGCAGCTTAAGTAAGGGAAGCTCCTACAATGAGCAGTTCTTC	16	-	TRBJ2-1	TRBV7-3	-
CASSQGQGSTGELFF	TGTGCCAGCTCACAGGGACAGGGTAGCACCGGGGAGCTGTTTTTT	15	TRBD1	TRBJ2-2	TRBV18	once
CASSLAATGETQYF	TGTGCCAGCAGCTTAGCAGCGACAGGGGAGACCCAGTACTTC	14	TRBD1	TRBJ2-5	TRBV11-2	-
CASTTGGTTYEQYF	TGTGCCAGCACGACGGGGGGCACCACCTACGAGCAGTACTTC	14	-	TRBJ2-7	TRBV28	-
CASSLGGQGPYEQYF	TGTGCCAGCAGCTTGGGGGGACAGGGGCCCTACGAGCAGTACTTC	15	TRBD1	TRBJ2-7	TRBV11-2	-
CASSPTGGRYEQYF	TGTGCCAGCAGCCCGACAGGGGGCAGGTACGAGCAGTACTTC	14	TRBD1	TRBJ2-7	TRBV7-2	-
CASNLQGPNEKLFF	TGTGCCAGCAACTTACAGGGACCTAATGAAAAACTGTTTTTT	14	-	TRBJ1-4	TRBV2	-
CASSLAGRSLRTDTQYF	TGTGCCAGCAGCTTAGCGGGGCGGAGCCTGCGCACAGATACGCAGTATTTT	17	-	TRBJ2-3	TRBV7-2	-
CASSFVPVTGELFF	TGTGCCAGCAGCTTCGTTCCTGTGACCGGGGAGCTGTTTTTT	14	-	TRBJ2-2	TRBV5-4	-
CATPSPFTYEQYF	TGTGCCACTCCTTCCCCGTTTACCTACGAGCAGTACTTC	13	-	TRBJ2-7	TRBV19	-
CASSKQGPSYNEQFF	TGCGCCAGCAGCAAACAGGGTCCCTCCTACAATGAGCAGTTCTTC	15	-	TRBJ2-1	TRBV5-1	-
CASSPQGGPNTEAFF	TGTGCCAGCAGTCCGCAAGGGGGACCGAACACTGAAGCTTTCTTT	15	-	TRBJ1-1	TRBV7-3	-
CASSPRRVQETQYF	TGTGCCAGCAGCCCCAGGCGGGTCCAAGAGACCCAGTACTTC	14	-	TRBJ2-5	TRBV5-6	-
CAISEGGYSNQPQHF	TGTGCCATCAGTGAAGGCGGCTATAGCAATCAGCCCCAGCATTTT	15	-	TRBJ1-5	TRBV10-3	-
CASSLGGSTGSNEKLFF	TGTGCCAGCAGTTTAGGAGGGTCGACAGGGTCGAATGAAAAACTGTTTTTT	17	TRBD1	TRBJ1-4	TRBV28	-
CASRTDTGPFSGANVLTF	TGTGCCAGCCGTACAGATACAGGGCCCTTCTCTGGGGCCAACGTCCTGACTTTC	18	-	TRBJ2-6	TRBV5-4	-
CASSSEGNSPLHF	TGTGCCAGCAGCTCCGAGGGGAATTCACCCCTCCACTTT	13	-	TRBJ1-6	TRBV14	-
CASSLGLGGTGELFF	TGTGCCAGCAGCTTAGGACTTGGGGGCACCGGGGAGCTGTTTTTT	15	-	TRBJ2-2	TRBV7-9	-
CAWTPGQGINEQFF	TGTGCCTGGACCCCGGGACAGGGTATCAATGAGCAGTTCTTC	14	TRBD1	TRBJ2-1	TRBV30	once
CAINERWVGYNEQFF	TGTGCCATAAATGAGAGATGGGTGGGCTACAATGAGCAGTTCTTC	15	-	TRBJ2-1	TRBV6-1	-
CASSVTSGGAYEQYF	TGTGCCAGCAGCGTTACTAGCGGGGGGGCCTACGAGCAGTACTTC	15	TRBD2	TRBJ2-7	TRBV27	-
CASSTPNQPQHF	TGTGCCAGCTCTACGCCCAATCAGCCCCAGCATTTT	12	-	TRBJ1-5	TRBV27	-
CASSISDPYYGYTF	TGTGCCAGTAGTATCTCGGACCCCTACTATGGCTACACCTTC	14	-	TRBJ1-2	TRBV19	-
CATSRAGDTYEQYF	TGTGCCACCAGCAGAGCGGGAGACACCTACGAGCAGTACTTC	14	-	TRBJ2-7	TRBV15	-